The 17 T cell receptor beta chains listed next were all sequenced from one sample in a study of blood T cell repertoires in COVID-19 (dated by TCRdb to about 2020). The receptor library was made with the immunoSEQ multiplex PCR assay. Held by TCRdb, this immuneACCESS table contains in-frame sequences only and omits some clones. Under half of the omission traces to an unresolved V gene where checked; the cause of the rest is unknown. In all, the sample holds roughly 200,000 clones, and roughly 80% of those were seen once. The ten largest clones take up about 7.8% of the sample. The sequenced material came from peripheral blood. These receptors all stem from an elderly woman with COVID-19, enrolled during active disease.

J is TRBJ2-1 and V is TRBV27; 8 positions match TRBD1. Per germline, CDR1 MNHEY and CDR2 SMNVEV (reference sequence). J was trimmed by 1 base and V by 8 bases; bases with no gene match: 10. The CDR3 is 16 residues long. This CDR3 reads CASVGEDRGSYNEQFF. The CDR3 nucleotides read TGTGCCAGCGTGGGAGAAGACAGGGGATCCTACAATGAGCAGTTCTTC.

The CDR3 protein is CATSDRGTQYF. CDR3 DNA sequence: TGTGCCACCAGCGACAGGGGGACCCAGTACTTC. The chain has TRBV24-1 and TRBJ2-5; TRBD1 matches at 8 bases. This CDR3 is built from 11 residues. The trim removed 7 bases at V and 7 bases at J, leaving 1 base unmatched. From germline, CDR1 is KGHDR and CDR2 SFDVKD.

The CDR3 region is CASKDNSNYGYTF. The CDR3 DNA reads as TGCGCCAGCAAGGACAACTCTAACTATGGCTACACCTTC. The chain is built from TRBV5-1 and TRBJ1-2, with TRBD1 as a possible D gene (5 bases). Trimming pared 6 bases from V and 0 bases from J, leaving 9 bases between. Germline V gene lookup returns CDR1 SGHRS and CDR2 YFSETQ. This CDR3 has 13 residues. The whole variable domain, remainder taken from reference TRBV5-1 and TRBJ1-2, is KAGVTQTPRYLIKTRGQQVTLSCSPISGHRSVSWYQQTPGQGLQFLFEYFSETQRNKGNFPGRFSGRQFSNSRSEMNVSTLELGDSALYLCASKDNSNYGYTFGSGTRLTVV.

The chain links TRBV7-2 to TRBJ2-1, with 9 bases that match TRBD2. The CDR3 is 16 amino acids. V lost 5 bases, J lost 7 bases, and 12 bases stayed unmatched. The germline gives CDR1 SGHTA, CDR2 FQGNSA. The CDR3 DNA reads as TGTGCCAGCAGCCCGCCCCATAGCGGGGGAGGGAATGAGCAGTTCTTC. Its translation: CASSPPHSGGGNEQFF.

The chain is built from TRBV5-1 and TRBJ2-1; TRBD1 matches at 7 bases. This CDR3 is built from 13 residues. CDR1 is SGHRS, CDR2 YFSETQ, per germline. The J segment lost 8 bases and the V segment lost 2 bases, leaving 4 bases of the junction unmatched. The CDR3 DNA follows: TGCGCCAGCAGCTTTACAGGGGTGCATGAGCAGTTCTTC. It translates to CASSFTGVHEQFF. Complete variable domain (other parts from reference TRBV5-1 and TRBJ2-1): KAGVTQTPRYLIKTRGQQVTLSCSPISGHRSVSWYQQTPGQGLQFLFEYFSETQRNKGNFPGRFSGRQFSNSRSEMNVSTLELGDSALYLCASSFTGVHEQFFGPGTRLTVL.

The chain combines TRBV4-1 with TRBJ1-5, with 7 positions matching TRBD1. Per the germline V gene, CDR1 is MGHRA and CDR2 is YSYEKL. The CDR3 extends over 17 amino acids. V dropped 4 bases and J dropped 1; count of bases not matched to a gene: 10. The CDR3 loop is CASSPGLTGISNQPQHF. CDR3 nucleotides: TGCGCCAGCAGCCCAGGGCTGACAGGGATAAGCAATCAGCCCCAGCATTTT.

CDR3: CASSEGRHPGPQHF. CDR3 sequence (DNA): TGTGCCAGCAGTGAAGGGCGCCACCCAGGGCCCCAGCATTTT. The rearrangement links TRBV2 to TRBJ1-5; the D is unclear. CDR3 length equals 14 residues. Germline lookup yields CDR1 SNHLY and CDR2 FYNNEI. Trimming removed 1 base at V and 9 bases at J, with 13 bases between. Complete variable domain (other parts from reference TRBV2 and TRBJ1-5): EPEVTQTPSHQVTQMGQEVILRCVPISNHLYFYWYRQILGQKVEFLVSFYNNEISEKSEIFDDQFSVERPDGSNFTLKIRSTKLEDSAMYFCASSEGRHPGPQHFGDGTRLSIL.

The V call is TRBV2, the J call TRBJ2-1; TRBD2 aligns across 10 bases. Germline CDR1 is SNHLY and CDR2 is FYNNEI. Germline trimming cut 11 bases from V and 0 bases from J; bases unmatched to any gene: 7. This CDR3 is built from 15 residues. The CDR3 bases are TGTGCCCGGCGGGTAGCGGGAGGCTCCTACAATGAGCAGTTCTTC. Translated, it gives CARRVAGGSYNEQFF.

The DNA for the CDR3 is TGCGCCAGCAGCCAAGGACTAGCGGGAGGGGAGACCCAGTACTTC. This codes for CASSQGLAGGETQYF. The rearrangement links TRBV4-1 to TRBJ2-5; 14 positions match TRBD2. CDR3 length equals 15 residues. CDR1 is MGHRA and CDR2 is YSYEKL in the germline V gene. V shed 1 base, J shed 5 bases, and the junction held 0 bases outside the gene matches.

The chain couples TRBV7-6 to TRBJ1-4, with TRBD1 matching 7 bases. V lost 2 bases to trimming and J lost 7 bases; unmatched junction nucleotides: 7. Per germline, CDR1 SGHVS and CDR2 FNYEAQ. The CDR3 runs to 15 residues. CDR3 amino acids: CASSLSTGVGEKLFF. For the CDR3, the DNA is TGTGCCAGCAGCTTAAGTACAGGGGTGGGTGAAAAACTGTTTTTT.

This sequence joins TRBV7-8 and TRBJ2-4, with 11 bases fitting TRBD1. Losses at the gene ends were 0 bases for V and 8 bases for J; bases not matched to a gene: 6. The germline CDR1 and CDR2 sequences are SGHVS and FQNEAQ. The CDR3 runs 16 residues. This CDR3 is CASSLARTGGAYIQYF. Written as DNA, the CDR3 is TGTGCCAGCAGCTTAGCTCGGACAGGGGGCGCCTACATTCAGTACTTC.

The chain is built from TRBV5-1 and TRBJ2-7; 9 nucleotides align to TRBD1. The germline V gene encodes CDR1 SGHRS and CDR2 YFSETQ. The ends lost 0 bases at V and 2 bases at J; junction bases unmatched: 3. The CDR3 has 15 amino acids. The CDR3 DNA reads TGCGCCAGCAGCTTGGGAGGACAGGGGACCTACGAGCAGTACTTC. Translating it yields CASSLGGQGTYEQYF.

The chain couples TRBV13 to TRBJ1-3; no clear D gene. Germline CDR1 is PRHDT and CDR2 is FYEKMQ (reference sequence). The CDR3 is 11 residues long. The V end was cut by 4 bases, the J end by 4 bases, with 2 bases between. The CDR3 region has the DNA TGTGCCAGCAGCTCGGGAAACACCATATATTTT. It translates to CASSSGNTIYF.

V and J are TRBV5-1 and TRBJ2-3, with 12 nucleotides matching TRBD2. The junction had 6 bases not matched to a gene; V was cut back by 5 bases and J by 5 bases. The CDR3 extends over 15 amino acids. The germline V gene encodes CDR1 SGHRS and CDR2 YFSETQ. CDR3 coding DNA: TGCGCCAGCAGGGCTAGCGGGGGGGCAGAAGATACGCAGTATTTT. Its protein is CASRASGGAEDTQYF.

This chain links TRBV7-9 with TRBJ2-3; D is undetermined. The germline V gene has CDR1 SEHNR and CDR2 FQNEAQ (reference sequence). V gave up 0 bases and J gave up 2 bases, with 6 bases separating them. CDR3 length: 14 amino acids. The CDR3 DNA reads as TGTGCCAGCAGCTTAGCGCAGTCCACAGATACGCAGTATTTT. This encodes CASSLAQSTDTQYF.

The CDR3 region has the DNA TGTGCCAGCAGCTTAGCAGCGGGAGAAAACACTGGAGAGACCCAGTACTTC. Translated: CASSLAAGENTGETQYF. V gene TRBV7-9 combines with J gene TRBJ2-5, with TRBD2 matching 8 bases. With 0 bases clipped from V and 4 bases from J, the junction kept 10 bases outside the gene matches. Germline CDR1 is SEHNR and CDR2 is FQNEAQ (reference sequence). The CDR3 spans 17 residues.

The V gene is TRBV19, the J gene TRBJ2-7; 7 nucleotides match TRBD2. Trimming removed 3 bases from V and 3 bases from J; junction bases left unmatched: 5. The V gene's germline CDR1 is LNHDA and CDR2 SQIVND (reference sequence). CDR3 length equals 14 residues. The CDR3 DNA reads TGTGCCAGTAGTATGGCTAGCGGCAGCTACGAGCAGTACTTC. Its translation is CASSMASGSYEQYF.